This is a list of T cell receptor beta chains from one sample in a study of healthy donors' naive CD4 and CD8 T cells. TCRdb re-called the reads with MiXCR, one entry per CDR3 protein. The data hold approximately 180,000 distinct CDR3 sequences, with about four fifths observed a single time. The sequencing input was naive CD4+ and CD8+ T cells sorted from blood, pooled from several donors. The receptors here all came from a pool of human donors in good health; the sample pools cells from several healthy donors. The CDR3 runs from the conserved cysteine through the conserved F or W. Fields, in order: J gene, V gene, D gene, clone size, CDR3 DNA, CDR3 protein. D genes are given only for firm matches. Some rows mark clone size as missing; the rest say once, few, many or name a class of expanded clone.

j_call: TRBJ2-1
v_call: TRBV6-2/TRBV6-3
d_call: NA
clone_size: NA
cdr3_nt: TGTGCCAGCAGCGACGACGCGGACAGATACAATGAGCAGTTCTTC
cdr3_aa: CASSDDADRYNEQFF

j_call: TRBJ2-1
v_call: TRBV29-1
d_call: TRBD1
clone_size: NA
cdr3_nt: TGCAGCGTTCATATGGACAGGATAGAGCAGTTCTTC
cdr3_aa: CSVHMDRIEQFF

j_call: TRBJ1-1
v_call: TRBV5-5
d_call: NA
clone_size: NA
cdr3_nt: TGTGCCAGCAGCCACCCCAATCCGATGAACACTGAAGCTTTCTTT
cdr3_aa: CASSHPNPMNTEAFF

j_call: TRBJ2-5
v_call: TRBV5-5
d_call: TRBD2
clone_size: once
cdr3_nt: TGTGCCAGCAGTCGGGCACCTAGCGGACTCCAAGAGACCCAGTACTTC
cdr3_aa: CASSRAPSGLQETQYF

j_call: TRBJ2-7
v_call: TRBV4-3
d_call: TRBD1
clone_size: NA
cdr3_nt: TGCGCCAGCAGCCCCCGACAGGGTAACGAGCAGTACTTC
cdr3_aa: CASSPRQGNEQYF

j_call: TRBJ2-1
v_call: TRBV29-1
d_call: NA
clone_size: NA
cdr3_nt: TGCAGCGTCTCTCCAGGGGCCGACAGTACTGAGCAGTTCTTC
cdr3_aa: CSVSPGADSTEQFF

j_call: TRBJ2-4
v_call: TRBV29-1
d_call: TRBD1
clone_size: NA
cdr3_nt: TGCAGCGTTGAAGGCGCAGACAGGGGACTAGCCAAAAACATTCAGTACTTC
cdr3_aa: CSVEGADRGLAKNIQYF

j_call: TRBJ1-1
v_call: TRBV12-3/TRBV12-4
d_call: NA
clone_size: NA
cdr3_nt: TGTGCCAGCACCCAAGGAGGTTCAAACACTGAAGCTTTCTTT
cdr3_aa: CASTQGGSNTEAFF

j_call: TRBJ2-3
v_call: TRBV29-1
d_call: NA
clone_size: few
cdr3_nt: TGCAGCGTTGACACAGATACGCAGTATTTT
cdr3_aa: CSVDTDTQYF

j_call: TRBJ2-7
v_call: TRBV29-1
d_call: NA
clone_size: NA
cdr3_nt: TGCAGCGTTGAAGCGCTAGAGGGCTACGAGCAGTACTTC
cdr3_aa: CSVEALEGYEQYF

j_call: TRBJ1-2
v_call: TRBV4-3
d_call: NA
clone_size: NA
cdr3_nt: TGCGCCAGCAGCCAAGATTTGGGACGGGACTTCGTGAACCCAGCCCCCTCCTTCTATGGCTACACCTTC
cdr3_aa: CASSQDLGRDFVNPAPSFYGYTF

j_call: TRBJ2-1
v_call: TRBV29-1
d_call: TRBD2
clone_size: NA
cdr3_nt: TGCAGCGTTGATTTTAGCGGGAGGGTAAGCTCCTACAATGAGCAGTTCTTC
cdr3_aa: CSVDFSGRVSSYNEQFF

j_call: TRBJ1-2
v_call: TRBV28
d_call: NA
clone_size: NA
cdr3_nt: TGTGCCAGCAGTTTAATAAGGGGCGCGTATGGCTACACCTTC
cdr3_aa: CASSLIRGAYGYTF

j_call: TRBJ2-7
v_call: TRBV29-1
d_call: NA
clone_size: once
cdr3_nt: TGCAGCGTTGCTACAGGCGTTTTCTACGAGCAGTACTTC
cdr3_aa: CSVATGVFYEQYF

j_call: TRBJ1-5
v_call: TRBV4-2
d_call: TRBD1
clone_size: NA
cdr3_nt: TGTGCCAGCAGCCTCCTAGCCTCGGCAGGGGGTCAGCCCCAGCATTTT
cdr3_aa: CASSLLASAGGQPQHF

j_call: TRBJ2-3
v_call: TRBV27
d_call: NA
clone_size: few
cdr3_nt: TGTGCCAGCAGTTTATCGATCATGCCCTCATCCGATACGCAGTATTTT
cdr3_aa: CASSLSIMPSSDTQYF

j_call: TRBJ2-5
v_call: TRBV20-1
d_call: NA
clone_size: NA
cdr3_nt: TGCAGTGCTAGGAATGCGACCCAGTACTTC
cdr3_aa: CSARNATQYF

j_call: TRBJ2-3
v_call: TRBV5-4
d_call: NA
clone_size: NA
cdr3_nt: TGTGCCAGCAGCTTGAAAGACAGATACACAGATACGCAGTATTTT
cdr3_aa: CASSLKDRYTDTQYF

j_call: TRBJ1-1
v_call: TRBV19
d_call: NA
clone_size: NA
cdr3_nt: TGTGCCAGTAGGACTCAAACCTTGACAGTGGGCAGCACTGAAGCTTTCTTT
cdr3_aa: CASRTQTLTVGSTEAFF

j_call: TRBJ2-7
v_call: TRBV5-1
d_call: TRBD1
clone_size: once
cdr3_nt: TGCGCCAGCAGCTGGACCGGGACAGGGACGTACGAGCAGTACTTC
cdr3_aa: CASSWTGTGTYEQYF

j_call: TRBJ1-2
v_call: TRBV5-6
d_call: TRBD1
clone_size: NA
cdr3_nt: TGTGCCAGCCATGGGACAGGGATTTGGTATGGCTACACCTTC
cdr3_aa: CASHGTGIWYGYTF

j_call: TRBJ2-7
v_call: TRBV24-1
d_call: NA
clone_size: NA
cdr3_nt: TGTGCCACCAGTGAAGCGCCAGGGCCAGAGTACGAGCAGTACTTC
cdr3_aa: CATSEAPGPEYEQYF

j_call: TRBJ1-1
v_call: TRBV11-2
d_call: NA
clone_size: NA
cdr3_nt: TGTGCCAGCAGCCCTACTACATCCACGGACACTGAAGCTTTCTTT
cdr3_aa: CASSPTTSTDTEAFF

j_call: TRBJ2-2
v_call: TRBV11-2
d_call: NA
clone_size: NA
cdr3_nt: TGTGCCAGCAGCTTAGGGAGTGGTGGGGAGCTGTTTTTT
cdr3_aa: CASSLGSGGELFF

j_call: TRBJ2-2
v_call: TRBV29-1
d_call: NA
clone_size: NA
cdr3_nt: TGCAGCGTTAGTGGGACCGACAGCACCGGGGAGCTGTTTTTT
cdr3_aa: CSVSGTDSTGELFF

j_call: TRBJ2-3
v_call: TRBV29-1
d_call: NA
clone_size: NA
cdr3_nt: TGCAGCGCCCAGGTAGCGGCCACAGATACGCAGTATTTT
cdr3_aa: CSAQVAATDTQYF

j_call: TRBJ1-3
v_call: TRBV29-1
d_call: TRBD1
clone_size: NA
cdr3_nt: TGCAGCGTAAGAGGGGACAGGGGCCCTGGAAACACCATATATTTT
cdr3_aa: CSVRGDRGPGNTIYF

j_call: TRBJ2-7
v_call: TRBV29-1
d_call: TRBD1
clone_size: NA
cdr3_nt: TGCAGCGTAGCCCGACAGGGGGATATCTACGAGCAGTACTTC
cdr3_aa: CSVARQGDIYEQYF

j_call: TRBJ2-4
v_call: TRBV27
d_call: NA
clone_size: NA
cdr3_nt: TGTGCCAGCCGCACAGGGACCTTAGCCAAAAACATTCAGTACTTC
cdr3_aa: CASRTGTLAKNIQYF

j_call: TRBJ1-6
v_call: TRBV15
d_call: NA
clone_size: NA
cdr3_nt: TGTGCCACCAGGTCGGACCGGCCCATTAATTCACCCCTCCACTTT
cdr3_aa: CATRSDRPINSPLHF

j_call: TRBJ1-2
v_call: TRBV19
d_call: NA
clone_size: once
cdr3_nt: TGTGCCAGTACCCACCCGGACGGGACATACGTCTATGGCTACACCTTC
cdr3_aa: CASTHPDGTYVYGYTF

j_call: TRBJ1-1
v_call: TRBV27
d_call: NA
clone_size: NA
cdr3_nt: TGTGCCAGCAGCCCAGGGATTGACACTGAAGCTTTCTTT
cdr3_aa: CASSPGIDTEAFF

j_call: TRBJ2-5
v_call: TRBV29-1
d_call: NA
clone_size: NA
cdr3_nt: TGCAGCGTTATGACTAGTCCGGAGACCCAGTACTTC
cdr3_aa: CSVMTSPETQYF

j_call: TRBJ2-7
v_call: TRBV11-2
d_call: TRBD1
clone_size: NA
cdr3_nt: TGTGCCAGCAGCGCGGACAGGGGGTACGAGCAGTACTTC
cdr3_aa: CASSADRGYEQYF

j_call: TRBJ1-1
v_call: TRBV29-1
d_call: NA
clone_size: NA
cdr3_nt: TGCAGCGGTGGACTGCTGAACACTGAAGCTTTCTTT
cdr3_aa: CSGGLLNTEAFF

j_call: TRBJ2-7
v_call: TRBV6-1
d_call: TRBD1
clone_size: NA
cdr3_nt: TGTGCCAGCAGACGGGACAGGGACTCCTACGAGCAGTACTTC
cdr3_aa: CASRRDRDSYEQYF

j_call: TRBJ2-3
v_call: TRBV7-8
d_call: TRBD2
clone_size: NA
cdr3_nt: TGTGCCAGCAGCGTGGCCGGGACTAGCGGGGCGATCCAAGATACGCAGTATTTT
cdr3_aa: CASSVAGTSGAIQDTQYF

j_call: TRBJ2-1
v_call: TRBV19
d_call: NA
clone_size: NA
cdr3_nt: TGTGCCAGTAGCTTAGGCGGTGGTAATGAGCAGTTCTTC
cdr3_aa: CASSLGGGNEQFF

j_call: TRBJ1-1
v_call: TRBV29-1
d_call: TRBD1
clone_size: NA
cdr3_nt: TGCAGCGTCTGGGGACAGGGAAACACTGAAGCTTTCTTT
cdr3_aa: CSVWGQGNTEAFF

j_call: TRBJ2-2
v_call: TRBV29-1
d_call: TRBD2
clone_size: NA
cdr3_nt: TGCAGCGTTGAAGATCGGACTAGATTTTTCGGGGAGCTGTTTTTT
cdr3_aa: CSVEDRTRFFGELFF

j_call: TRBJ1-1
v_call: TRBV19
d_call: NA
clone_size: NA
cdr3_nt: TGTGCCAGTAGGATTTCAGACGGGACTGAGGCTTTCTTT
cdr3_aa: CASRISDGTEAFF

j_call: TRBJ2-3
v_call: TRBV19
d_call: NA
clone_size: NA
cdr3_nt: TGTGCCACCTACCAGGGCGGAGGTACGCAGTATTTT
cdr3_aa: CATYQGGGTQYF

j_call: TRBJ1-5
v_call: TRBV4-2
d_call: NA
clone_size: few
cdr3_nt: TGTGCCAGCAGCCAACAGGCAGGGGTCGGTCAGCCCCAGCATTTT
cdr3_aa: CASSQQAGVGQPQHF

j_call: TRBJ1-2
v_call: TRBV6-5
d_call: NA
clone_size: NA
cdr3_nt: TGTGCCAGCAGTTACTCGCGGGGTGATGGCTACACCTTC
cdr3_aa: CASSYSRGDGYTF

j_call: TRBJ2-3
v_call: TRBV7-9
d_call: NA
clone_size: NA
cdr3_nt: TGTGCCAGCAGCTTAGAATGGAACACAGATACGCAGTATTTT
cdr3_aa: CASSLEWNTDTQYF

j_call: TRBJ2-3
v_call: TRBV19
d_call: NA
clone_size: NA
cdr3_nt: TGTGCCAGTAGTGCCAGGGGTAGCACAGATACGCAGTATTTT
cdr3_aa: CASSARGSTDTQYF

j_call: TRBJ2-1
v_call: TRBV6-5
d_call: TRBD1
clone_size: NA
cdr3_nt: TGTGCCAGCAGTCGAACGGGACAGGGTAACTATGAGCAGTTCTTC
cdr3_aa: CASSRTGQGNYEQFF